Below, 5 T cell receptor beta chains from the same sample are listed, as sequenced in a study of cytomegalovirus exposure and HLA in healthy donors. Here immunoSEQ multiplex PCR was the method, and the copy in TCRdb shows in-frame clones only, minus some. The table records around 350,000 clones, more than 80% of them present only once. Specimen: PBMCs. The receptors come from a woman under 30 in good health and CMV-seronegative.

The chain joins TRBV2 to TRBJ2-2, with TRBD1 matching over 8 bases. In germline, CDR1 is SNHLY, CDR2 FYNNEI. The CDR3 is made up of 14 amino acids. V was pared by 7 bases and J by 6 bases, with 7 bases of the junction left unmatched. The chain's CDR3 is CASTQGEVPGELFF. As DNA, the CDR3 is TGTGCCAGCACACAGGGGGAGGTTCCCGGGGAGCTGTTTTTT.

The chain employs TRBV18 and TRBJ2-2, with D perhaps matching TRBD1 (5 bases). Germline CDR1 and CDR2: KGHSH and LQKENI. This CDR3 region has 15 residues. V gave up 5 bases and J gave up 1 base, with 11 bases separating them. The CDR3, as DNA: TGTGCCAGCTCATTGGACACGGTGAACACCGGGGAGCTGTTTTTT. Protein product: CASSLDTVNTGELFF.

The CDR3 loop reads CASSHLADRSTDTQYF. The CDR3 DNA sequence: TGCGCCAGCAGCCACTTGGCCGACAGAAGCACAGATACGCAGTATTTT. The rearrangement links TRBV4-1 to TRBJ2-3; perhaps TRBD1 as D (5 bases). This CDR3 has 16 amino acids. V lost 3 bases to trimming and J lost 0 bases, with 13 bases between them. CDR1 is MGHRA and CDR2 is YSYEKL in the germline V gene.

CDR3 nucleotide sequence: TGTGCCAGCAGTCTATACCGGGACAGGGGTAAGGACAATGAGCAGTTCTTC. Its translation: CASSLYRDRGKDNEQFF. J is TRBJ2-1 and V is TRBV28; TRBD1 aligns across 10 bases. Germline V gene lookup returns CDR1 MDHEN and CDR2 SYDVKM. J gave up 5 bases and V 5 bases, and 12 bases lay outside the gene matches. The CDR3 loop spans 17 amino acids.

The chain is built from TRBV15 and TRBJ1-2, with 7 bases lining up with TRBD1. CDR1 is LNHNV and CDR2 is YYDKDF in the germline V gene (reference sequence). J lost 2 bases, V lost 3 bases, and 18 bases had no gene match. The CDR3 loop spans 19 amino acids. CDR3 amino acids: CATSSLRTGIVALNYGYTF. DNA for the CDR3: TGTGCCACCAGCAGTCTAAGGACAGGCATAGTCGCTCTAAACTATGGCTACACCTTC.